One and the same sample provided the 10 T cell receptor beta chains below, sequenced in a study of shared clonotypes between healthy human individuals. Data came from immunoSEQ multiplex PCR; TCRdb stores just in-frame clones and leaves some out. In the table there are millions of clones, approximately 94% of which are singletons. The source material was naive CD4+ T cells sorted from blood. Subset noted: CD45RA+ positively selected. These TCRs come from a man between 18 and 29 years old in good health.

The chain is built from TRBV11-2 and TRBJ1-1; TRBD1 matches at 7 bases. With 6 bases clipped from V and 3 bases from J, the junction kept 7 bases outside the gene matches. The germline V gene has CDR1 SGHAT and CDR2 FQNNGV. This CDR3 is built from 14 residues. The CDR3 coding sequence is TGTGCCAGCAGTCGACTGACAGGGCACACTGAAGCTTTCTTT. The encoded protein is CASSRLTGHTEAFF.

The rearrangement joins TRBV20-1 to TRBJ1-2; D unclear. CDR3 length equals 11 residues. Germline CDR1 is DFQATT and CDR2 is SNEGSKA (reference sequence). Trimming took 1 base from V and 7 from J, leaving 7 bases between them. DNA for the CDR3: TGCAGTGCTAGAGGAGGGTTTGGCTACACCTTC. Translation gives CSARGGFGYTF.

This rearrangement joins TRBV10-1 to TRBJ1-5; D gene uncertain. V lost 4 bases, J lost 0 bases, and 7 bases lay in between. The germline V gene has CDR1 WNHNN and CDR2 SYGVQD (reference sequence). CDR3 length: 14 amino acids. The CDR3 bases are TGCGCCAGCAGTGGGACGTATAGCAATCAGCCCCAGCATTTT. Amino acid sequence: CASSGTYSNQPQHF.

CDR3 residues: CASSPGTVIDQPQHF. CDR3 nucleotides: TGTGCCAGCAGCCCTGGGACAGTCATCGATCAGCCCCAGCATTTT. The chain uses TRBV7-9 and TRBJ1-5; 7 nucleotides align to TRBD1. This CDR3 has 15 residues. Germline CDR1 is SEHNR and CDR2 is FQNEAQ (reference sequence). The J segment lost 5 bases and the V segment lost 5 bases, leaving 9 bases of the junction unmatched.

The genes are TRBV12-2 and TRBJ2-7; the D segment call TRBD1 is taken from the table without a DNA check. TRBV12-2 is marked as a pseudogene. The CDR3 is made up of 16 amino acids. CDR3: CASRPTGTGCSYEQYF. The CDR3 bases are TGTGCAAGTCGCCCCACCGGGACAGGGTGCTCCTACGAGCAGTACTTC.

V usage is TRBV11-2 and J usage is TRBJ1-1; D is ambiguous. V was shortened by 6 bases and J by 2 bases, with 16 bases between the two germline ends. This CDR3 is built from 15 residues. Germline assignment: CDR1 SGHAT and CDR2 FQNNGV. CDR3 DNA sequence: TGTGCCAGCAGAGAAACGTGGTCGGGAAACACTGAAGCTTTCTTT. Its protein product is CASRETWSGNTEAFF. Full variable domain (remainder filled in from reference TRBV11-2 and TRBJ1-1): EAGVAQSPRYKIIEKRQSVAFWCNPISGHATLYWYQQILGQGPKLLIQFQNNGVVDDSQLPKDRFSAERLKGVDSTLKIQPAKLEDSAVYLCASRETWSGNTEAFFGQGTRLTVV.

Details on this clone: A junction end diverges from the germline sequence, so it may reflect a read error. The rearrangement uses TRBV2 and TRBJ2-1, with 7 positions matching TRBD2. This CDR3 has 15 amino acids. CDR1 and CDR2 (germline): SNHLY, FYNNEI. The CDR3 protein is CASNKVRESYNEQLF. The CDR3 DNA reads as TGTGCCAGCAATAAGGTGCGGGAGTCCTACAATGAGCAGCTCTTC.

The chain uses TRBV9 and TRBJ1-3; D possibly corresponds to TRBD1 (5 bases). The CDR3 consists of 17 residues. Per germline, CDR1 SGDLS and CDR2 YYNGEE. Between the trimmed V and J ends, which lost 0 bases and 0 bases, there was a span of 13 bases. CDR3 protein: CASSVDPGLSSGNTIYF. The CDR3 DNA reads as TGTGCCAGCAGCGTAGACCCAGGGTTGAGCTCTGGAAACACCATATATTTT.

The chain carries TRBV28 and TRBJ1-5; TRBD1 agrees at 7 bases. Germline values: CDR1 MDHEN, CDR2 SYDVKM. The CDR3 length is 16 residues. The V gene end was trimmed by 8 bases and the J gene end by 0 bases; junction bases not matched to a gene: 10. The CDR3 DNA is TGTGCCAGCGGACTTACCGGGACAGATAGCAATCAGCCCCAGCATTTT. Protein product: CASGLTGTDSNQPQHF.

Note on this clone: This CDR3 is also generated by other DNA sequences in the sample. The chain links TRBV7-2 to TRBJ2-1; 12 bases map to TRBD2. The germline V gene has CDR1 SGHTA and CDR2 FQGNSA. Trimming cost V 3 bases and J 7 bases; bases outside gene matches: 4. CDR3 length: 15 residues. This CDR3 reads CASSLLAGGGNEQFF. CDR3 bases: TGTGCCAGCAGCTTGCTAGCGGGGGGGGGTAATGAGCAGTTCTTC.